The entry below gives a single T cell receptor (beta chain) sequence along with its context. Its cognate antigen is unknown. Trimming took 3 bases from V and 0 from J; bases not matched to a gene: 3. The CDR3 covers 15 residues. Looked up from germline, CDR1 is SGHTA and CDR2 is FQGTGA. This record belongs to a study of immune evolution from preneoplasia to lung adenocarcinoma. Only in-frame clones appear in the TCRdb table, and some are missing; sequencing was by immunoSEQ multiplex PCR. The data contain 8,000 to 8,500 clones, 70% to 85% of them singletons. Findings and caveats of the study: Top clone frequencies peaked in normal lung, apparently declining through invasive adenocarcinoma.

The origin of this receptor is a person aged 50-69 years with lung adenocarcinoma. The sample taken for sequencing was FFPE invasive lung adenocarcinoma tissue. The chain employs TRBV7-3 and TRBJ2-7; 9 nucleotides match TRBD1. The CDR3 sequence: CASSLGTGLSYEQYF. The CDR3 DNA reads as TGTGCCAGCAGCTTGGGGACAGGGCTCTCCTACGAGCAGTACTTC.